This T cell receptor beta chain is drawn from a study of identical twins. Overall study results and limits: Whereas memory repertoires showed no such difference, abundant cord blood beta clonotypes carried fewer insertions. Not following the same donors, the study drew its conclusions from cross-sectional statistical analysis.

Deletions cut 5 bases from V and 0 bases from J, with 10 bases between. There are 14 residues in the CDR3. Healthy Caucasians were all of the donors. This clonotype was picked up many times. No antigen is known for it. A universal primer site came from template switching; cDNA carried unique molecular identifiers. TCRdb passed the 5' RACE reads through MiXCR, listing each CDR3 protein once. The sample includes a few hundred thousand distinct CDR3 sequences, 9.5% of them seen just once. These data also formed part of another study, on yellow fever vaccine responses in identical twins.

The gene calls are TRBV12-3 or TRBV12-4 and TRBJ1-1, with a tentative D call TRBD1 (5 bases). Specimen: CD8+ T cells sorted from blood. The clonotype was recovered from a woman aged 18-30 years in good health. The CDR3 DNA reads TGTGCCAGCAGTAACCGGGGGTTGAACACTGAAGCTTTCTTT. Amino acid sequence: CASSNRGLNTEAFF.